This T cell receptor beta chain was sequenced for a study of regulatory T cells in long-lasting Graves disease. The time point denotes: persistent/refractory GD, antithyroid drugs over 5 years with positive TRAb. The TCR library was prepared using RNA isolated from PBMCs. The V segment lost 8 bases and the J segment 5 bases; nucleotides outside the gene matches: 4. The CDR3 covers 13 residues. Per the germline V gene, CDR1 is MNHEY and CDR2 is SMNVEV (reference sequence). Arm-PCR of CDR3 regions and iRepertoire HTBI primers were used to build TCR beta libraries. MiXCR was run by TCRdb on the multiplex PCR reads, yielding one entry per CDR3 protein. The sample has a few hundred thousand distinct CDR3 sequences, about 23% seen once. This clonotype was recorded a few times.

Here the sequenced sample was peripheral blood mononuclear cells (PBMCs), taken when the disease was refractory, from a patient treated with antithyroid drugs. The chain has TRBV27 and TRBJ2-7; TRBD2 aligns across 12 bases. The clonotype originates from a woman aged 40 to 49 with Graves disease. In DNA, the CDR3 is TGTGCCAGCCGCGGACTAGCGGGACACGAGCAGTACTTC. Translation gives CASRGLAGHEQYF.